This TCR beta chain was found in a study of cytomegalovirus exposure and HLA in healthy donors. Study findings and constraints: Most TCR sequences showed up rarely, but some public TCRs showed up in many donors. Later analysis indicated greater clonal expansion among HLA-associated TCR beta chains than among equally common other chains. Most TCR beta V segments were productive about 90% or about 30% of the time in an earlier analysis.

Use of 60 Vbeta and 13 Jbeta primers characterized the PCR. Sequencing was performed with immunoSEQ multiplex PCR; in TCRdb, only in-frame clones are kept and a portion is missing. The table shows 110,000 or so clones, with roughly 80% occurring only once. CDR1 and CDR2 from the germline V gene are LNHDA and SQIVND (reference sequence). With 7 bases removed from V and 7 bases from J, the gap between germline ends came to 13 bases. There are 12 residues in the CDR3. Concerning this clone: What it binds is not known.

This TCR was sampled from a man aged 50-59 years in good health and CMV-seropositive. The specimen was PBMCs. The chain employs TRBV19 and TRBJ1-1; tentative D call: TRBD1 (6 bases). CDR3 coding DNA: TGTGCCAGTACCTCTGGGACACTTGAAGCTTTCTTT. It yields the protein CASTSGTLEAFF.